This T cell receptor (beta chain) was documented in a study of monozygotic twins with inflammatory bowel disease. Broader study findings: Clonotypes shared with others were fewer in IBD patients than in healthy twins, especially with disease activity.

Eight distinct reactions (per sample) were used to make the cDNA. For both chains, the TCRalpha and TCRbeta cDNA went through two nested PCRs of approximately 17 and 9 cycles. TCRdb reanalyzed the 5' RACE reads, giving one entry per CDR3 protein sequence and no DNA. Its table lists 300,000 to 350,000 distinct CDR3 sequences. The CDR3 runs 15 residues. Points on this clonotype: Its target is unknown.

The J gene is TRBJ2-3, the V gene TRBV12-3 or TRBV12-4; TCRdb returns TRBD1, unconfirmable since there is no DNA. Sequenced: blood. This clonotype was sampled from a human donor with ulcerative colitis or Crohn's disease, or a healthy co-twin of an affected twin (not recorded which). CDR3 region: CASIRQNGVGDTQYF.